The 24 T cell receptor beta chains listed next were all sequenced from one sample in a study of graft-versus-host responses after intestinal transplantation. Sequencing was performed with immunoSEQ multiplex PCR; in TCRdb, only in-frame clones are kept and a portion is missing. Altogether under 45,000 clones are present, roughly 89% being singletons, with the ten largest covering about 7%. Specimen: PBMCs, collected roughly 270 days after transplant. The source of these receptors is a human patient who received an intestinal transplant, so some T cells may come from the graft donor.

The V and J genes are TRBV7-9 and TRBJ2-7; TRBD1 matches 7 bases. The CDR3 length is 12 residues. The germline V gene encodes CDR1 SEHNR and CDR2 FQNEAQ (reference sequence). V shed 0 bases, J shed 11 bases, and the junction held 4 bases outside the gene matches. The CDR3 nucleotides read TGTGCCAGCAGCTTAGCGACAGGGATGGAGTACTTC. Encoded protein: CASSLATGMEYF.

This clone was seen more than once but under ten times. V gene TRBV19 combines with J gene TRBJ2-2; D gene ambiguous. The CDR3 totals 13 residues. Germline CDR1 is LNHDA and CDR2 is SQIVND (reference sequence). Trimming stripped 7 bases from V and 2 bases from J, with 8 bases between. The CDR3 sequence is CASKRANTGELFF. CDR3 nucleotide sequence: TGTGCCAGTAAACGGGCTAACACCGGGGAGCTGTTTTTT.

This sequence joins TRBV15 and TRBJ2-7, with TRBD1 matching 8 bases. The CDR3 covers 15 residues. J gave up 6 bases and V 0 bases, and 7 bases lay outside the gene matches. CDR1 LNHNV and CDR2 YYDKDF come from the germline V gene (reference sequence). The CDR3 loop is CATSREILTGAEQYF. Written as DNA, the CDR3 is TGTGCCACCAGCAGAGAGATCCTGACAGGGGCCGAGCAGTACTTC.

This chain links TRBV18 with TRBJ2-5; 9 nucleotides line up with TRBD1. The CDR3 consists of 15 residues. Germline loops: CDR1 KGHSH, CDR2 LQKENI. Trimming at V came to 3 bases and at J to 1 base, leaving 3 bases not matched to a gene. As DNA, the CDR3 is TGTGCCAGCTCACCGACAGGGGGACTCCAAGAGACCCAGTACTTC. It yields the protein CASSPTGGLQETQYF.

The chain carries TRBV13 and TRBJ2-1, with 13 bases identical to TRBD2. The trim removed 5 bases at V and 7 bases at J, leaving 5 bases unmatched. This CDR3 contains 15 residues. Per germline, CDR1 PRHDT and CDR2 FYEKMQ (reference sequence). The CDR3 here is CASSLGTSGVNEQFF. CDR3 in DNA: TGTGCCAGCAGCCTGGGGACTAGCGGGGTTAATGAGCAGTTCTTC.

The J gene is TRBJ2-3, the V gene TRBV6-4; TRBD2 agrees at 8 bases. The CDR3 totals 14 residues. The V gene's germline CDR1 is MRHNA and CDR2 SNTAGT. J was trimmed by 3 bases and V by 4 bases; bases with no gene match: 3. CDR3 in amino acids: CASSAGGPTDTQYF. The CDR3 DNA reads TGTGCCAGCAGTGCGGGGGGGCCGACAGATACGCAGTATTTT.

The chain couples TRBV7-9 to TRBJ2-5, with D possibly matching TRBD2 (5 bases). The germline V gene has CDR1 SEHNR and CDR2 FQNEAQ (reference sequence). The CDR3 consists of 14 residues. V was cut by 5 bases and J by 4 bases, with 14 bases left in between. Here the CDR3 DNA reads TGTGCCAGCAGCCGGAGAGGGTCCGGAGAGACCCAGTACTTC. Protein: CASSRRGSGETQYF.

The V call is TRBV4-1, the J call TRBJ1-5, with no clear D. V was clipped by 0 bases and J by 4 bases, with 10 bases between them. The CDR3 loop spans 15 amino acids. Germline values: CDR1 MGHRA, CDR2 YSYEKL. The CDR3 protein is CASSQDWSVNQPQHF. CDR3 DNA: TGCGCCAGCAGCCAAGATTGGTCCGTTAATCAGCCCCAGCATTTT.

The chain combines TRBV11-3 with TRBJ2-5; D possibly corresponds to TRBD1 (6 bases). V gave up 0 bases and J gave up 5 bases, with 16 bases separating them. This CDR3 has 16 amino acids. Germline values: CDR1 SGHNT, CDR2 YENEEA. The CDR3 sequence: CASSLESPGVGETQYF. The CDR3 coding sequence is TGTGCCAGCAGCTTAGAATCTCCAGGGGTAGGGGAGACCCAGTACTTC. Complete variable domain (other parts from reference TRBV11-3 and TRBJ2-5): EAGVVQSPRYKIIEKKQPVAFWCNPISGHNTLYWYLQNLGQGPELLIRYENEEAVDDSQLPKDRFSAERLKGVDSTLKIQPAELGDSAVYLCASSLESPGVGETQYFGPGTRLLVL.

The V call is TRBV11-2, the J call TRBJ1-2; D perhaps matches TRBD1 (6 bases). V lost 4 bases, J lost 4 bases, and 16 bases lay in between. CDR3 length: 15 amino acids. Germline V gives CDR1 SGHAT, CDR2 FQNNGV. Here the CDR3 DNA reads TGTGCCAGCAGCTCGGCAGGGGATGAAATCTATGGCTACACCTTC. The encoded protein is CASSSAGDEIYGYTF.

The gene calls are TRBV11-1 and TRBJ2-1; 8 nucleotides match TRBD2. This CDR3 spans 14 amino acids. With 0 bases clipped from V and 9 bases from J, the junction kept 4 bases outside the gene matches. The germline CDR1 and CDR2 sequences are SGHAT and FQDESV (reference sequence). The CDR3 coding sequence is TGTGCCAGCAGCTTAGCGACCAGCGGGGGTGAGCAGTTCTTC. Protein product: CASSLATSGGEQFF.

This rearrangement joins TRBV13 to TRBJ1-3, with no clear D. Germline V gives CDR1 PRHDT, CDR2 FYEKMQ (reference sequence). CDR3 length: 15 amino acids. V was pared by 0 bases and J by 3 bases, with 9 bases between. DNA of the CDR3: TGTGCCAGCAGCTTAGGCCACGGGGATGGAAACACCATATATTTT. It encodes CASSLGHGDGNTIYF.

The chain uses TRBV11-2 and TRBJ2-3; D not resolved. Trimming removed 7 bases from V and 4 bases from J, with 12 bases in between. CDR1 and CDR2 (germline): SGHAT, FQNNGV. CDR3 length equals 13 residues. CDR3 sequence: CASTGRSADTQYF. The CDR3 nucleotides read TGTGCCAGCACCGGACGTTCGGCAGATACGCAGTATTTT.

CDR3 DNA sequence: TGTGCCAGCAGCTTGACTAGCGGGGGAAGCTCCTACAATGAGCAGTTCTTC. Translated, it gives CASSLTSGGSSYNEQFF. The chain combines TRBV5-6 with TRBJ2-1, with 11 bases identical to TRBD2. Germline CDR1 SGHDT, CDR2 YYEEEE. The CDR3 has 17 residues. V lost 1 base and J lost 0; bases outside the gene matches: 3.

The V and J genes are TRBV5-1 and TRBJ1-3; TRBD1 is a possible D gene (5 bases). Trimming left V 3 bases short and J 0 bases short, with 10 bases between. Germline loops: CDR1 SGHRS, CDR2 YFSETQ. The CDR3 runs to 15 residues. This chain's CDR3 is CASSSGRDSGNTIYF. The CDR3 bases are TGCGCCAGCAGCTCGGGCAGGGACTCTGGAAACACCATATATTTT.

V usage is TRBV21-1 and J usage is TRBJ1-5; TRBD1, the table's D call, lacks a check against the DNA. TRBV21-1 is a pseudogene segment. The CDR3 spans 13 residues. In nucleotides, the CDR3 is TGTGCCAGCACCCTGAAGGGGTGTCAGCCCCAGCATTTT. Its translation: CASTLKGCQPQHF.

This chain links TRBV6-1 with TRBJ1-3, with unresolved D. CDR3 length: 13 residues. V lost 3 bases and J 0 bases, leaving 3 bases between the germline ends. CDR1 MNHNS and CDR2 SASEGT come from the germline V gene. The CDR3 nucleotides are TGTGCCAGCAGTGAGAACTCTGGAAACACCATATATTTT. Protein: CASSENSGNTIYF.

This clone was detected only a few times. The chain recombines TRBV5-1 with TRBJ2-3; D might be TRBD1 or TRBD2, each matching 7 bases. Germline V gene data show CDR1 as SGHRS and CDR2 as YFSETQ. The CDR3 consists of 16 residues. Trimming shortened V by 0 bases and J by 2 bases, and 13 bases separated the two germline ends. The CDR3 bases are TGCGCCAGCAGCTTGGCAGGGGGGGACCACACAGATACGCAGTATTTT. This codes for CASSLAGGDHTDTQYF.

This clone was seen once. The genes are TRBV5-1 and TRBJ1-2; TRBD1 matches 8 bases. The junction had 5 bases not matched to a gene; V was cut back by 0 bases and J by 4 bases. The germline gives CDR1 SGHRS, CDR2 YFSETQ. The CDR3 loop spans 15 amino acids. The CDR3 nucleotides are TGCGCCAGCAGCTTGGATGGACAGGGAGGCTATGGCTACACCTTC. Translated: CASSLDGQGGYGYTF.

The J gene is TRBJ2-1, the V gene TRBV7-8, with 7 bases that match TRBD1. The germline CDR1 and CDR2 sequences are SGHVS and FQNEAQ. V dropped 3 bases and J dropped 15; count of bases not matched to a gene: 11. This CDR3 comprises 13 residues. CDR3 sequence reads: CASSLLRQGKAFF. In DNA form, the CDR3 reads TGTGCCAGCAGCTTGCTCCGACAGGGTAAGGCGTTCTTC. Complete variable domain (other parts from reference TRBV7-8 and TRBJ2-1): GAGVSQSPRYKVAKRGQDVALRCDPISGHVSLFWYQQALGQGPEFLTYFQNEAQLDKSGLPSDRFFAERPEGSVSTLKIQRTQQEDSAVYLCASSLLRQGKAFFGPGTRLTVL.

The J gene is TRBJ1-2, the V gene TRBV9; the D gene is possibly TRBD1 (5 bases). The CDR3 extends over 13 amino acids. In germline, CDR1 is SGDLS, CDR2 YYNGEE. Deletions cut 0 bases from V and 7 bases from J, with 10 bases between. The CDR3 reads CASSVGRESGYTF. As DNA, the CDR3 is TGTGCCAGCAGCGTAGGCAGGGAGAGTGGCTACACCTTC.

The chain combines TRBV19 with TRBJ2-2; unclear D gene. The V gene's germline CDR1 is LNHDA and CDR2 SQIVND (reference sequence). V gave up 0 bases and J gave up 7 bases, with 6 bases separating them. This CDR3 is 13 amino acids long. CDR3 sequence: CASSIDPLGELFF. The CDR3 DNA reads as TGTGCCAGTAGTATAGATCCCCTCGGGGAGCTGTTTTTT.

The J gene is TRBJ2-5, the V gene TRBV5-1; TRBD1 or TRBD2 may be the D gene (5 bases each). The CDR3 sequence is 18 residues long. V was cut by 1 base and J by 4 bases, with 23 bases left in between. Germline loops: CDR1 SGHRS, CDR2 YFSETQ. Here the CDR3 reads CASSLRGWGYRKRETQYF. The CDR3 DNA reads TGCGCCAGCAGCTTGAGAGGTTGGGGGTACCGGAAGAGAGAGACCCAGTACTTC.

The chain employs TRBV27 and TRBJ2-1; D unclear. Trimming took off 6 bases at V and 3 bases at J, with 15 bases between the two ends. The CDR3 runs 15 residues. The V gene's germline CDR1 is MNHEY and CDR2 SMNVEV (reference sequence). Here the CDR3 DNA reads TGTGCCAGCAGCCCCTCGAGACGGTTCTACAATGAGCAGTTCTTC. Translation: CASSPSRRFYNEQFF.